The 9 T cell receptor beta chains below were found in one sample sequenced in a study of T cell responses to AZD1222 COVID-19 vaccine. TCRdb's table, derived via immunoSEQ multiplex PCR, lists solely in-frame clones and lacks some. This sample has roughly 100,000 clones, with around nine tenths found just once. The sequencing used peripheral blood, collected on day 0 of AZD1222 vaccination. These receptors came from an adult in good health.

The chain couples TRBV5-1 to TRBJ2-5; 12 bases fit TRBD2. The CDR3 is made up of 15 amino acids. The ends lost 4 bases at V and 2 bases at J; junction bases unmatched: 3. Per germline, CDR1 SGHRS and CDR2 YFSETQ. DNA of the CDR3: TGCGCCAGCAGCCCCGGACTAGCGGGACAAGAGACCCAGTACTTC. Protein product: CASSPGLAGQETQYF.

The chain links TRBV24-1 to TRBJ2-7, with TRBD2 matching 10 bases. This CDR3 region has 15 residues. With 1 base clipped from V and 7 bases from J, the junction kept 6 bases outside the gene matches. CDR1 KGHDR and CDR2 SFDVKD come from the germline V gene. The CDR3 spells CATSDLSGGAEEQYF. CDR3 nucleotides: TGTGCCACCAGTGATTTAAGCGGGGGGGCGGAGGAGCAGTACTTC.

V gene TRBV7-9 combines with J gene TRBJ1-3; the D is unclear. This CDR3 comprises 12 residues. In germline, CDR1 is SEHNR, CDR2 FQNEAQ (reference sequence). V was clipped by 1 base and J by 4 bases, with 2 bases between them. The CDR3 DNA follows: TGTGCCAGCAGCTTAGGGGGAAACACCATATATTTT. Translating it yields CASSLGGNTIYF.

V and J are TRBV5-1 and TRBJ2-5, with 7 bases aligning to TRBD2. Per the germline V gene, CDR1 is SGHRS and CDR2 is YFSETQ. Germline trimming cut 4 bases from V and 4 bases from J; bases unmatched to any gene: 13. The CDR3 contains 16 residues. The CDR3 sequence: CASSPMGGGGRETQYF. The DNA for the CDR3 is TGCGCCAGCAGCCCGATGGGCGGGGGAGGTCGAGAGACCCAGTACTTC.

This rearrangement joins TRBV3-1 (or the pseudogene TRBV3-2) to TRBJ2-1, with 10 bases fitting TRBD2. V trimming: 3 bases; J trimming: 8 bases; junction bases outside the gene matches: 4. The germline V gene encodes CDR1 LGHDT and CDR2 YNNKEL (reference sequence). The CDR3 covers 14 residues. CDR3 in amino acids: CASSQASGRHEQFF. For the CDR3, the DNA is TGTGCCAGCAGCCAGGCTAGCGGGAGACATGAGCAGTTCTTC.

The V and J genes are TRBV19 and TRBJ1-6; D not certain. Per germline, CDR1 LNHDA and CDR2 SQIVND (reference sequence). Trimming removed 7 bases at V and 0 bases at J, with 13 bases between. CDR3 length: 16 amino acids. The CDR3 protein is CASKKDRSSYNSPLHF. The DNA of the CDR3 is TGTGCCAGTAAAAAAGATCGAAGCTCCTATAATTCACCCCTCCACTTT.

This clone has a handful of counts. The chain combines TRBV3-1 (or the pseudogene TRBV3-2) with TRBJ1-1, with D unclear. Germline V gives CDR1 LGHDT, CDR2 YNNKEL (reference sequence). The CDR3 loop spans 17 amino acids. The V and J ends lost 0 bases and 0 bases respectively, with 14 bases between them. The CDR3 region is CASSQDPWQFMNTEAFF. CDR3 bases: TGTGCCAGCAGCCAAGATCCGTGGCAGTTCATGAACACTGAAGCTTTCTTT.

The V gene is TRBV28, the J gene TRBJ1-2; D ambiguous. The germline CDR1 and CDR2 sequences are MDHEN and SYDVKM. Trimming removed 4 bases at V and 5 bases at J, with 8 bases between. The CDR3 is 12 residues long. The CDR3 nucleotides are TGTGCCAGCAGTTGGGATGGGTATGGCTACACCTTC. Its translation is CASSWDGYGYTF.

There are a few counts of this clone. The chain is built from TRBV7-9 and TRBJ2-7; TRBD1 matches 9 bases. CDR1 and CDR2 (germline): SEHNR, FQNEAQ (reference sequence). The CDR3 has 15 amino acids. Trimming took 3 bases from V and 0 from J; bases not matched to a gene: 3. The CDR3 sequence: CASSFGTGNSYEQYF. The CDR3 DNA is TGTGCCAGCAGCTTCGGGACAGGGAACTCCTACGAGCAGTACTTC.